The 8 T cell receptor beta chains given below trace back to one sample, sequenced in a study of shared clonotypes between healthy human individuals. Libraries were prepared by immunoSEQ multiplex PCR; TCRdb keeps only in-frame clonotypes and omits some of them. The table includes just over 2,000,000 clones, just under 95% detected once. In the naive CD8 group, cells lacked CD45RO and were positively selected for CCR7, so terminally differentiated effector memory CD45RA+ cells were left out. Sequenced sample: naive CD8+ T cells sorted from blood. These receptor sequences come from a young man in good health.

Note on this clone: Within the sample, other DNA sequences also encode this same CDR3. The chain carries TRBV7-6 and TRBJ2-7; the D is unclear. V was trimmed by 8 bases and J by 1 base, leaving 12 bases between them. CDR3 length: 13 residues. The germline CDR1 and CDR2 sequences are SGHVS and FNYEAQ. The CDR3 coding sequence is TGTGCCAGCTCCCCCCACAGTTCCTACGAGCAGTACTTC. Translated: CASSPHSSYEQYF. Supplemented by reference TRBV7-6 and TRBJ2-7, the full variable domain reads GAGVSQSPRYKVTKRGQDVALRCDPISGHVSLYWYRQALGQGPEFLTYFNYEAQQDKSGLPNDRFSAERPEGSISTLTIQRTEQRDSAMYRCASSPHSSYEQYFGPGTRLTVT.

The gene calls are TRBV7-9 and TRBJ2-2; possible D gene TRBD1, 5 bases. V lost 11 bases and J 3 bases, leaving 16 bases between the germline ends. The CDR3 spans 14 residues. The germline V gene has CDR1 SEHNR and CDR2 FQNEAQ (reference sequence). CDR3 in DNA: TGTGCCCTCGGGCCCCAAGGGGACACCGGGGAGCTGTTTTTT. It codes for CALGPQGDTGELFF.

CDR3 DNA sequence: TGTGCCAGCAGCTTCCGGGACAACTACGAGCAGTACTTC. It is translated as CASSFRDNYEQYF. V and J are TRBV7-2 and TRBJ2-7; a weak D match, TRBD1 (6 bases). This CDR3 has 13 residues. In germline, CDR1 is SGHTA, CDR2 FQGNSA. Trimming left V 3 bases short and J 3 bases short, with 9 bases between.

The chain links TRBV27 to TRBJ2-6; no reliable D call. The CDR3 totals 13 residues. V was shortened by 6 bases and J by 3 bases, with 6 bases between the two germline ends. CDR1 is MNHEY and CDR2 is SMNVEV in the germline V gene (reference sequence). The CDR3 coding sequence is TGTGCCAGCAGCCAAGGTGGGGCCAACGTCCTGACTTTC. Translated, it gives CASSQGGANVLTF.

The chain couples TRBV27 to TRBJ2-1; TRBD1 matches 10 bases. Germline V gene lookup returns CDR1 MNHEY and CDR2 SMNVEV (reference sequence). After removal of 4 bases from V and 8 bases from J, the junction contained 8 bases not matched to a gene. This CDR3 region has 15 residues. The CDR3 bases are TGTGCCAGCAGTTACCAGACAGGGGGCTGGTATGAGCAGTTCTTC. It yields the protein CASSYQTGGWYEQFF.

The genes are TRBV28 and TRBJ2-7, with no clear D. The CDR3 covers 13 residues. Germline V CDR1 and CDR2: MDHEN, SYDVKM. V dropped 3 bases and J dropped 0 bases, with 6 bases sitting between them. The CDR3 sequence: CASSFSTSYEQYF. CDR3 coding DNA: TGTGCCAGCAGTTTCTCCACCTCCTACGAGCAGTACTTC. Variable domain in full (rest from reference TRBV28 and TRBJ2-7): DVKVTQSSRYLVKRTGEKVFLECVQDMDHENMFWYRQDPGLGLRLIYFSYDVKMKEKGDIPEGYSVSREKKERFSLILESASTNQTSMYLCASSFSTSYEQYFGPGTRLTVT.

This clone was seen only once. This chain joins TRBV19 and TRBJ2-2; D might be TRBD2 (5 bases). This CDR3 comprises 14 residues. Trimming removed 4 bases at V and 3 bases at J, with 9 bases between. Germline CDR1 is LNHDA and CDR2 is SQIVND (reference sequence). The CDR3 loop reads CASSTDYYTGELFF. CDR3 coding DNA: TGTGCCAGTAGTACCGACTATTACACCGGGGAGCTGTTTTTT.

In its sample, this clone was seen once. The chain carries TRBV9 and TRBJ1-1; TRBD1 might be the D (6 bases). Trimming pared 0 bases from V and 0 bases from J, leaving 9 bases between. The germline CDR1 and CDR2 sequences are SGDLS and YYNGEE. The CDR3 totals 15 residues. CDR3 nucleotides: TGTGCCAGCAGCGTAGGTGGACAGATGAACACTGAAGCTTTCTTT. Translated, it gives CASSVGGQMNTEAFF.